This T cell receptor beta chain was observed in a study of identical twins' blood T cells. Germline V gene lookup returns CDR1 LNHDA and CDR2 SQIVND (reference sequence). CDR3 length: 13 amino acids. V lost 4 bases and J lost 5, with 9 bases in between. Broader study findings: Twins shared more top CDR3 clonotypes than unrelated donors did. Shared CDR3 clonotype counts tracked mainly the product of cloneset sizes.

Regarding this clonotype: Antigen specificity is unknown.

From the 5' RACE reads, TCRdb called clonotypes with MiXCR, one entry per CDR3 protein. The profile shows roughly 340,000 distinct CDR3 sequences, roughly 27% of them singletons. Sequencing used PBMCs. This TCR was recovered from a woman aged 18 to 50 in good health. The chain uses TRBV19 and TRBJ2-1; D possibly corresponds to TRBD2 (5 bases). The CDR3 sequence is CASSRELHNEQFF. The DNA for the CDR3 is TGTGCCAGTAGTAGGGAGCTCCACAATGAGCAGTTCTTC.